This TCR beta chain was found in a study of monozygotic twins with inflammatory bowel disease. The study's findings and limits: Especially with disease activity, IBD patients shared fewer clonotypes with others than healthy twins did. IBD patients displayed reduced TCRbeta diversity (inverse Simpson) when set against healthy co-twins. Any single strong signal or clonotype tied to IBD lacked support.

Reprocessing the 5' RACE reads, TCRdb reports a single entry for every CDR3 protein and omits DNA. This sample's table has about 160,000 distinct CDR3 sequences. Germline CDR1 SGHVS, CDR2 FNYEAQ. There are 14 residues in the CDR3. Points on this clonotype: The target antigen is unknown.

The chain employs TRBV7-6 and TRBJ1-5; with no DNA, the TCRdb D assignment of TRBD1 cannot be verified. The material sequenced was blood. The origin of this receptor is a human donor with ulcerative colitis or Crohn's disease, or a healthy co-twin of an affected twin (not recorded which). The CDR3 sequence: CASSLRDRDQPQHF.